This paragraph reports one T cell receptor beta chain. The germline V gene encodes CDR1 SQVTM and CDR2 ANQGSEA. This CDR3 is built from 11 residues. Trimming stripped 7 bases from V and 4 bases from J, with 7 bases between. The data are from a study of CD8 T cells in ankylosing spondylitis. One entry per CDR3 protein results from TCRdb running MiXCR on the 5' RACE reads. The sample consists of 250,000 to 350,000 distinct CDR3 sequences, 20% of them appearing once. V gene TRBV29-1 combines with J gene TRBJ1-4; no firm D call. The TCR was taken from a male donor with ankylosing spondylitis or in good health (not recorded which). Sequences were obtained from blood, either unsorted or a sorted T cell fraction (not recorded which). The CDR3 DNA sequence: TGCAGCGGACGACGTAATGAAAAACTGTTTTTT. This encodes CSGRRNEKLFF.